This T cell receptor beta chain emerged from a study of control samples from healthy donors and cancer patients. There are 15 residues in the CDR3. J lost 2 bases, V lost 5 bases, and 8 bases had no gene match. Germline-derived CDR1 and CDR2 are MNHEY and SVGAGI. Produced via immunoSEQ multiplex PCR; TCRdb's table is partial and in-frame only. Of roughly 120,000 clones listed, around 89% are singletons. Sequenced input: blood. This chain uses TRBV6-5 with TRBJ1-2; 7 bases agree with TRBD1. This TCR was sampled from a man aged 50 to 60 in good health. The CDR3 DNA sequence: TGTGCCAGCAGTCCCCGACAGGGACTAAACTATGGCTACACCTTC. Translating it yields CASSPRQGLNYGYTF.